This T cell receptor beta chain was retrieved from a study of chemoradiotherapy in HPV16-positive cancers. Study-level findings and limits: During treatment, candidate HPV-specific clones and E7-related motifs expanded in tumor. The functional HPV-specific definition rests on just a couple of HPV16-positive patients. In HPV16-positive patients, HPV-responsive T-cell expansion tracked better recurrence-free survival.

Sequenced by immunoSEQ multiplex PCR; TCRdb stores in-frame clones only, minus some. The sample includes about 2,200 clones, 65% to 70% of them seen just once. With regard to this clone: Its target is not known.

Over chemoradiotherapy, repertoires were sampled more than once. V shed 5 bases and J 2 bases; nucleotides not matched to a gene: 7. Germline V gives CDR1 SGHAT, CDR2 FQNNGV. The CDR3 is 15 amino acids. V gene TRBV11-2 combines with J gene TRBJ2-3; 7 bases match TRBD2. This TCR came from a human donor with HPV-associated anogenital cancer. Sequencing was performed on tumor tissue, taken from a patient who underwent chemoradiotherapy. CDR3 loop: CASSPRRENTDTQYF. For the CDR3, the DNA is TGTGCCAGCAGCCCGAGGCGGGAGAACACAGATACGCAGTATTTT.